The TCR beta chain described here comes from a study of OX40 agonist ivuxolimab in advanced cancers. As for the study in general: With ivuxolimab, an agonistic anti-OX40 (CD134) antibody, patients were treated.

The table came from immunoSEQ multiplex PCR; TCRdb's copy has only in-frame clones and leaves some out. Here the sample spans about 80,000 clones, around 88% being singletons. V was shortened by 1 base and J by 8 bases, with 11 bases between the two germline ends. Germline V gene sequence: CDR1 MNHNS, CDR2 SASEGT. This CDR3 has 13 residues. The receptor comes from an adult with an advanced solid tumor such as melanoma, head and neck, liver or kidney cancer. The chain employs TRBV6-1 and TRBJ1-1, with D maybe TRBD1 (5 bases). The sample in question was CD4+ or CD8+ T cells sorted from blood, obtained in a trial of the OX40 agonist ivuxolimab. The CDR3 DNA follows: TGTGCCAGCAGTGAAGTAGGGGATCGGGAAGCTTTCTTT. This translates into CASSEVGDREAFF.